Listed below are T cell receptor beta chains from one sample, sequenced in a study of post-analysis software for immune sequencing data. TCRdb ran MiXCR on the PCR reads and lists one entry per CDR3 protein. The table lists 350,000 to 450,000 distinct CDR3 sequences, less than 40% of them singletons. The sample taken for sequencing was blood. Receptors originate from a girl aged 10-17 years with multiple sclerosis. Both conserved end residues are part of each CDR3. The order of the fields is clone size, V gene, D gene, CDR3 length, J gene, CDR3 protein, CDR3 DNA. A D gene is named only where the DNA matches it firmly. A row's size may be missing; if present it is once, few, many or a size class.

>few|TRBV7-2|-|15|TRBJ2-4
CASSLGGGREDIQYF
TGTGCCAGCAGCTTAGGGGGGGGCAGGGAGGACATTCAGTACTTC
>once|TRBV12-3/TRBV12-4|-|14|TRBJ1-1
CASSHSVPNTEAFF
TGTGCCAGCAGCCACAGCGTTCCGAACACTGAAGCTTTCTTT
>-|TRBV7-2|TRBD2|14|TRBJ2-1
CASSLELAGGVQFF
TGTGCCAGCAGCTTAGAACTAGCGGGGGGGGTACAGTTCTTC
>few|TRBV15|-|14|TRBJ2-7
CATSRGRETYEQYF
TGTGCCACCAGCAGAGGCAGGGAGACCTACGAGCAGTACTTC
>few|TRBV2|-|12|TRBJ2-3
CASMNPTDTQYF
TGTGCCAGCATGAACCCCACAGATACGCAGTATTTT
>few|TRBV12-3/TRBV12-4|TRBD1|15|TRBJ2-3
CASSLIGTGGDTQYF
TGTGCCAGCAGTTTAATCGGGACAGGGGGAGATACGCAGTATTTT
>-|TRBV20-1|-|13|TRBJ1-2
CSGSGPESGGYTF
TGCAGTGGATCTGGGCCCGAAAGCGGCGGCTACACCTTC
>-|TRBV20-1|-|15|TRBJ2-3
CSAPNPQEITDTQYF
TGCAGTGCTCCCAACCCACAGGAGATCACAGATACGCAGTATTTT
>-|TRBV7-2|-|15|TRBJ2-7
CASSLGVGRPIEQYF
TGTGCCAGCAGCTTAGGGGTTGGACGGCCAATCGAGCAGTACTTC
>few|TRBV6-1|TRBD2|15|TRBJ2-1
CASIPRGSSYNEQFF
TGTGCCAGCATACCGCGGGGGAGCTCCTACAATGAGCAGTTCTTC
>-|TRBV6-6|TRBD2|16|TRBJ2-1
CASSHGLAGGSNEQFF
TGTGCCAGCAGTCACGGACTAGCGGGGGGAAGCAATGAGCAGTTCTTC
>-|TRBV4-1|TRBD1|13|TRBJ2-5
CASSRAGGETRYF
TGCGCCAGCAGCCGGGCAGGGGGAGAGACCCGGTACTTC
>-|TRBV20-1|TRBD2|13|TRBJ2-3
CSARAAGGNTQYF
TGCAGTGCTAGAGCGGCGGGGGGTAATACGCAGTATTTT
>-|TRBV4-1|-|15|TRBJ2-7
CASSLVVLGPYEQYF
TGCGCCAGCAGCCTCGTGGTGCTCGGGCCCTACGAGCAGTACTTC
>few|TRBV7-3|TRBD2|17|TRBJ2-3
CASSLLGAGASTDTQYF
TGTGCCAGCAGCTTATTGGGAGCGGGAGCTAGCACAGATACGCAGTATTTT
>-|TRBV6-6|TRBD2|15|TRBJ2-3
CAISDWTSGTDTQYF
TGTGCCATCAGTGACTGGACTAGCGGCACAGATACGCAGTATTTT
>-|TRBV12-3/TRBV12-4|TRBD2|16|TRBJ2-4
CASSSASGLAKNIQYF
TGTGCCAGCAGTTCGGCTAGCGGACTAGCCAAAAACATTCAGTACTTC
>-|TRBV9|-|15|TRBJ1-1
CASSPGGYTNTEAFF
TGTGCCAGCAGCCCCGGGGGGTACACAAACACTGAAGCTTTCTTT
>few|TRBV20-1|-|13|TRBJ2-3
CSARWRLEDTQYF
TGCAGTGCTAGATGGAGGTTGGAGGATACGCAGTATTTT
>-|TRBV5-1|TRBD2|15|TRBJ2-1
CASSLIAGEYNEQFF
TGCGCCAGCAGCTTAATAGCGGGGGAGTACAATGAGCAGTTCTTC
>few|TRBV20-1|-|13|TRBJ2-1
CSANGKTYNEQFF
TGCAGTGCTAACGGAAAAACCTACAATGAGCAGTTCTTC
>few|TRBV6-6|-|16|TRBJ1-1
CASSRNNHRVGTEAFF
TGTGCCAGCAGCCGTAACAACCACAGGGTAGGCACTGAAGCTTTCTTT
>-|TRBV6-4|TRBD2|18|TRBJ2-1
CASSRAGTSGGNYNEQFF
TGTGCCAGCAGCCGGGCCGGGACTAGCGGGGGGAACTACAATGAGCAGTTCTTC
>few|TRBV10-3|-|12|TRBJ1-5
CAISVDEQPQHF
TGTGCCATCAGTGTGGACGAGCAGCCCCAGCATTTT
>few|TRBV4-2|-|16|TRBJ2-3
CASSPGIRGAPDTQYF
TGTGCCAGCAGCCCAGGAATACGGGGGGCCCCAGATACGCAGTATTTT
>once|TRBV7-2|TRBD2|15|TRBJ2-5
CASSLGGVKQETQYF
TGTGCCAGCAGCTTGGGGGGGGTCAAGCAAGAGACCCAGTACTTC
>few|TRBV6-2/TRBV6-3|TRBD1|16|TRBJ1-5
CASSYSRTGGFQPQHF
TGTGCCAGCAGTTACTCGCGGACAGGGGGCTTTCAGCCCCAGCATTTT
>-|TRBV5-1|-|17|TRBJ2-2
CASLLPRRFSNTGELFF
TGCGCCAGCTTACTCCCTAGGAGGTTCTCGAACACCGGGGAGCTGTTTTTT
>-|TRBV7-9|-|17|TRBJ2-4
CASSLAASGSPKNIQYF
TGTGCCAGCAGCTTAGCCGCGTCAGGGTCGCCCAAAAACATTCAGTACTTC
>-|TRBV3-1|-|17|TRBJ1-1
CASSQPVLPGASFEAFF
TGTGCCAGCAGCCAACCTGTCCTACCCGGGGCGTCCTTTGAAGCTTTCTTT
>-|TRBV20-1|-|13|TRBJ1-1
CSARVEGWTEAFF
TGCAGTGCTAGAGTCGAGGGGTGGACTGAAGCTTTCTTT
>-|TRBV18|-|14|TRBJ1-1
CASSLLGVDTEAFF
TGTGCCAGCTCACTACTGGGGGTCGACACTGAAGCTTTCTTT
>-|TRBV20-1|TRBD2|14|TRBJ2-1
CSARRGAGLYEQFF
TGCAGTGCTAGGCGGGGGGCGGGATTATATGAGCAGTTCTTC
>few|TRBV7-2|TRBD2|15|TRBJ2-7
CASSQSGGAFPEQYF
TGTGCCAGCAGCCAGAGCGGGGGGGCCTTTCCCGAGCAGTACTTC
>-|TRBV6-5|-|13|TRBJ1-5
CASSYDENQPQHF
TGTGCCAGCAGTTATGACGAAAATCAGCCCCAGCATTTT
>-|TRBV27|-|14|TRBJ1-6
CAGSLYPGSVPLHF
TGTGCCGGCAGTTTATACCCGGGATCTGTACCCCTCCACTTT
>few|TRBV19|-|15|TRBJ2-3
CASKKTRASTDTQYF
TGTGCCAGTAAAAAAACTCGGGCCAGCACAGATACGCAGTATTTT
>few|TRBV20-1|-|15|TRBJ1-1
CSAWTVVWANTEAFF
TGCAGTGCTTGGACAGTCGTATGGGCGAACACTGAAGCTTTCTTT
>many|TRBV20-1|-|15|TRBJ1-5
CSARGTEISNQPQHF
TGCAGTGCTAGAGGGACAGAGATTAGCAATCAGCCCCAGCATTTT
>-|TRBV6-1|-|13|TRBJ1-1
CASILTGDTEAFF
TGTGCCAGCATACTGACGGGGGACACTGAAGCTTTCTTT
>few|TRBV4-1|-|17|TRBJ2-3
CASSLTSGAASTDTQYF
TGCGCCAGCAGCTTGACGAGTGGAGCGGCTAGCACAGATACGCAGTATTTT
>few|TRBV12-3/TRBV12-4|-|13|TRBJ1-4
CASSFELNEKLFF
TGTGCCAGCAGTTTTGAACTTAATGAAAAACTGTTTTTT
>-|TRBV12-3/TRBV12-4|TRBD1|14|TRBJ1-4
CASSLGQKGEKLFF
TGTGCCAGCAGTCTGGGACAGAAAGGGGAAAAACTGTTTTTT
>-|TRBV2|-|16|TRBJ1-5
CASSPDGRGLYQPQHF
TGTGCCAGCAGCCCTGACGGCCGGGGCCTCTATCAGCCCCAGCATTTT
>-|TRBV4-3|TRBD2|16|TRBJ2-5
CASSQEGSGGQETQYF
TGCGCCAGCAGCCAAGAGGGTAGCGGGGGACAAGAGACCCAGTACTTC
>-|TRBV5-1|-|13|TRBJ2-3
CASSLAEPNTQYF
TGCGCCAGCAGCTTGGCGGAACCCAATACGCAGTATTTT
>-|TRBV2|TRBD1|15|TRBJ2-1
CASRVRQGARNEQFF
TGTGCCAGCAGAGTCCGACAGGGGGCGCGTAATGAGCAGTTCTTC
>once|TRBV7-2|-|15|TRBJ1-5
CASSPDRTVGQPQHF
TGTGCCAGCAGCCCAGATAGGACAGTAGGGCAGCCCCAGCATTTT
>-|TRBV3-1|-|11|TRBJ1-1
CASLGGTEAFF
TGTGCCAGTCTGGGGGGCACTGAAGCTTTCTTT
>-|TRBV15|-|15|TRBJ2-5
CATSRDLQGRETQYF
TGTGCCACCAGCAGAGATCTCCAGGGGCGGGAGACCCAGTACTTC
>few|TRBV20-1|-|16|TRBJ2-7
CSARDARKAGHYEQYF
TGCAGTGCTAGAGACGCCCGGAAAGCAGGCCACTACGAGCAGTACTTC
>-|TRBV20-1|TRBD1|11|TRBJ2-1
CSAYRGNEQFF
TGCAGTGCGTACAGGGGAAATGAGCAGTTCTTC
>-|TRBV6-6|TRBD2|17|TRBJ2-3
CAGSASGLAGSTDTQYF
TGTGCCGGCAGTGCCTCGGGACTAGCGGGGAGCACAGATACGCAGTATTTT
>-|TRBV20-1|-|15|TRBJ1-2
CSANKGDYFNYGYTF
TGCAGTGCTAACAAAGGCGATTACTTCAACTATGGCTACACCTTC
>few|TRBV12-3/TRBV12-4|-|14|TRBJ2-3
CASSPPLRTDTQYF
TGTGCCAGCAGTCCGCCACTGCGCACAGATACGCAGTATTTT
>-|TRBV27|TRBD1|17|TRBJ1-6
CASSSLGQALLDSPLHF
TGTGCCAGCAGTTCCCTCGGACAGGCCTTACTTGATTCACCCCTCCACTTT
>-|TRBV29-1|-|14|TRBJ2-5
CSVRGRGRQETQYF
TGCAGCGTCCGGGGCAGGGGACGGCAAGAGACCCAGTACTTC
>few|TRBV7-3|TRBD2|15|TRBJ2-1
CASSLGTSGNNEQFF
TGTGCCAGCAGCTTGGGGACTAGCGGGAACAATGAGCAGTTCTTC